The T cell receptor (beta chain) described here comes from a study of T cells after somatic rescue of genetic block (dated by TCRdb to 2020 to 2022). At the level of the whole study: What the study looked at was long-term robustness, specifically in a T-cell system that came about through somatic rescue of a genetic block in T-cell development.

Library preparation used the immunoSEQ multiplex PCR assay. TCRdb's version of the immuneACCESS table is confined to in-frame rearrangements and falls short of the full clone set. An unresolved V gene accounts for under half of the shortfall where checked; the remainder is of unknown origin. A total of about 15,000 clones appear in this sample, about three quarters of them only once. Less than 35% of the sample rests with the top ten. This clone has just one count. Its target antigen remains unknown. Nothing much larger sits one base from this clone, and base qualities are not available. CDR1 and CDR2 (LNHDA, SQIVND) derive from the germline V gene (reference sequence). V lost 4 bases and J lost 1 base, and the count of bases not matched to a germline gene is 5. CDR3 length: 15 amino acids, cysteine to phenylalanine. The entry retains the CDR3 DNA only, 45 bases that are in frame from base 1.

The rearranged segments are TRBV19 and TRBJ1-2, with 8 middle bases fitting TRBD1. This receptor was identified in a man younger than 30. Sequencing was carried out using peripheral blood mononuclear cells (PBMCs). The nucleotide sequence reads TGTGCCAGTAGTACCACAGGGGGGCTTAACTATGGCTACACCTTC. Translation gives CASSTTGGLNYGYTF. Full variable domain (CDR3 extended with the reference TRBV19 and TRBJ1-2 proteins): DGGITQSPKYLFRKEGQNVTLSCEQNLNHDAMYWYRQDPGQGLRLIYYSQIVNDFQKGDIAEGYSVSREKKESFPLTVTSAQKNPTAFYLCASSTTGGLNYGYTFGSGTRLTVV.